This T cell receptor beta chain was retrieved from a study of cytomegalovirus exposure and HLA in healthy donors. Study-level points and caveats: CMV antigen specificity was confirmed in vitro for a few CMV-associated chains.

The V gene's germline CDR1 is SGHTS and CDR2 YDEGEE. The CDR3 totals 13 residues. V was pared by 5 bases and J by 2 bases, with 11 bases between. The study drew the donors from its 120-subject validation cohort, separate from the approximately 700-subject first cohort. The table came from immunoSEQ multiplex PCR; TCRdb's copy has only in-frame clones and leaves some out. The table includes about 170,000 clones, approximately 96% detected once. A word on this clone: What it binds is unknown.

The chain combines TRBV5-8 with TRBJ2-7; a possible D gene is TRBD2 (7 bases). The specimen was PBMCs. The receptor was isolated from a woman aged 18-29 years in good health and CMV-seronegative. The CDR3 DNA is TGTGCCAGCAGGGGGGGGCCCGCCTACGAGCAGTACTTC. Translated, it gives CASRGGPAYEQYF.